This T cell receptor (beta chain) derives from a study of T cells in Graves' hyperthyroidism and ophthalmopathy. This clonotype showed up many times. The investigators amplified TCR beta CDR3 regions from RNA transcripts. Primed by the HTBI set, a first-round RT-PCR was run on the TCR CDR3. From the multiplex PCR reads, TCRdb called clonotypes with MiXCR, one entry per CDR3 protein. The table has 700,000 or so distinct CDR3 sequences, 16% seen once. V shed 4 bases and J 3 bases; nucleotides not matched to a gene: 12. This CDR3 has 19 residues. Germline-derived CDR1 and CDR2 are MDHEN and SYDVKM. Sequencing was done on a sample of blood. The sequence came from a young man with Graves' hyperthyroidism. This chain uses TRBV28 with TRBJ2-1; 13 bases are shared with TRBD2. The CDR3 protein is CASSSLGTSGNKGYNEQFF. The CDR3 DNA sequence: TGTGCCAGCAGTTCCCTAGGGACTAGCGGGAACAAAGGCTACAATGAGCAGTTCTTC.